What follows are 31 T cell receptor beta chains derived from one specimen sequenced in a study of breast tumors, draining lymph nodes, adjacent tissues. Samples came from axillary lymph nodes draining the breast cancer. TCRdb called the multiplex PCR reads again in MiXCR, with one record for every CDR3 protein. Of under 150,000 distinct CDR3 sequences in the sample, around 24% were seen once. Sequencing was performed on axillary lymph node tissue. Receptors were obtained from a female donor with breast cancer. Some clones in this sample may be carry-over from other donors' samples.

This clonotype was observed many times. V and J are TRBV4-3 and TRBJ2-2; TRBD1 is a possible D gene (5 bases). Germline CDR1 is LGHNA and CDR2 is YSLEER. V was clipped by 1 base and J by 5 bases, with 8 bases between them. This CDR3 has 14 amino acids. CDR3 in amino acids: CASSQVSGTGELFF. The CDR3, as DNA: TGCGCCAGCAGCCAAGTCTCAGGGACCGGGGAGCTGTTTTTT.

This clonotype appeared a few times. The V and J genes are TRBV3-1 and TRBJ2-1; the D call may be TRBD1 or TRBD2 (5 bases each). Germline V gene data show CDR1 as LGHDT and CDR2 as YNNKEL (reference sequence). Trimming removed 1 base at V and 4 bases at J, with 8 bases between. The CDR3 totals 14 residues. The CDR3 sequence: CASSQGDGYNEQFF. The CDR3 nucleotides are TGTGCCAGCAGCCAAGGGGACGGATACAATGAGCAGTTCTTC.

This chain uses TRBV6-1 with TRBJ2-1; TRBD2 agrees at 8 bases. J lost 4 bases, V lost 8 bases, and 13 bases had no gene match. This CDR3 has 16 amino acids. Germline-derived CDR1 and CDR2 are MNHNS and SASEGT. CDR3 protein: CASRESPSGLYNEQFF. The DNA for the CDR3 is TGTGCCAGCCGCGAGAGTCCTAGCGGGCTATACAATGAGCAGTTCTTC.

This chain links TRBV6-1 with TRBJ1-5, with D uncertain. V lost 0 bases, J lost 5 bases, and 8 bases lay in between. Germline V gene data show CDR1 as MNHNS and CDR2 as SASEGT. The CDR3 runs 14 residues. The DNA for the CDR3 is TGTGCCAGCAGTGAAGCATGGGGAGATCAGCCCCAGCATTTT. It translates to CASSEAWGDQPQHF.

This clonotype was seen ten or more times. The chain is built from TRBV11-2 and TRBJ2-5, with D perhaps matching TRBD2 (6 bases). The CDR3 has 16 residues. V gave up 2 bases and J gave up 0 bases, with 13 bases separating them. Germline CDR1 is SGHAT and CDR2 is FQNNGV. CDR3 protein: CASSLPPREYQETQYF. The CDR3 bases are TGTGCCAGCAGCTTACCCCCTCGGGAGTACCAAGAGACCCAGTACTTC.

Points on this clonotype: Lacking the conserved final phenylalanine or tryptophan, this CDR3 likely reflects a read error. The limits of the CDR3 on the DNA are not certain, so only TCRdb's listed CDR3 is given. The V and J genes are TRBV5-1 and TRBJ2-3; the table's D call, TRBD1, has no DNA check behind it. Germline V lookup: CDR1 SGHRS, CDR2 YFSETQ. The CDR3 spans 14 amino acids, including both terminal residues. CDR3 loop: CASSLRTDSDTRYL.

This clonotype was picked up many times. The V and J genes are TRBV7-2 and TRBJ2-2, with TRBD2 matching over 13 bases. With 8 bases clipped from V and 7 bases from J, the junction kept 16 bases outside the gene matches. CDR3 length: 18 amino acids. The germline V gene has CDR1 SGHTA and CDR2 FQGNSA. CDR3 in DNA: TGTGCCAGCGGACTGATTACTAGCGGGAGGGCCGAAGACGGGGAGCTGTTTTTT. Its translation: CASGLITSGRAEDGELFF.

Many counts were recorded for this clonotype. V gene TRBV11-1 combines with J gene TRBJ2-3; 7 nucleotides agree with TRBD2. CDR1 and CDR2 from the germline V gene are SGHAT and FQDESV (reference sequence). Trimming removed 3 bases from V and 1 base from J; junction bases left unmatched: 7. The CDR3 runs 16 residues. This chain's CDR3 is CASSFIGGSGTDTQYF. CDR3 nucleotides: TGTGCCAGCAGCTTTATCGGCGGGAGTGGCACAGATACGCAGTATTTT.

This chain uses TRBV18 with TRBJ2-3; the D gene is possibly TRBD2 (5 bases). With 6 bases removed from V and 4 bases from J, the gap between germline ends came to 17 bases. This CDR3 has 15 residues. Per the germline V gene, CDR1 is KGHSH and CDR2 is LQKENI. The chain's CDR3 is CASSPSGSQADTQYF. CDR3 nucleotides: TGTGCCAGCTCGCCGAGTGGGAGTCAGGCAGATACGCAGTATTTT.

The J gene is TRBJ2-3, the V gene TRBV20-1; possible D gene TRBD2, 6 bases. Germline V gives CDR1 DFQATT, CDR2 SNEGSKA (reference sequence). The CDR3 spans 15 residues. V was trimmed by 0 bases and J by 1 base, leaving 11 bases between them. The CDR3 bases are TGCAGTGCTAGAGATTTTAGCGGCCGCACAGATACGCAGTATTTT. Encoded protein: CSARDFSGRTDTQYF.

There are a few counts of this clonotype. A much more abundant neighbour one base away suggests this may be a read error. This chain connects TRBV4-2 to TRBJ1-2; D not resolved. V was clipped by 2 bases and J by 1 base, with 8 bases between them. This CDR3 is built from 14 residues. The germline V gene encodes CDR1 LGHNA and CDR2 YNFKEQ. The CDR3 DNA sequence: TGTGCCAGCAGCCAAAGTACCAGTAACTATGGCTACACCTTC. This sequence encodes CASSQSTSNYGYTF.

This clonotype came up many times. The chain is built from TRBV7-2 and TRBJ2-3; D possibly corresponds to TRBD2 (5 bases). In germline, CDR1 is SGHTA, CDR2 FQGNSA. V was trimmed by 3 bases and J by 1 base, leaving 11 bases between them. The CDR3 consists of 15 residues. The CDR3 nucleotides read TGTGCCAGCAGCTTGGGCGGGCGGCGCACAGATACGCAGTATTTT. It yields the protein CASSLGGRRTDTQYF.

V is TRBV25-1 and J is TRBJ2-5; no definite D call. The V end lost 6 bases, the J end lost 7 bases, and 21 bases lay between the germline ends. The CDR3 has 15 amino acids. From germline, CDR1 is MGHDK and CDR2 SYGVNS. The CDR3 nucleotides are TGTGCCAGCAGACATAATACGGCCTCTCATGGGACCCAGTACTTC. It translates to CASRHNTASHGTQYF.

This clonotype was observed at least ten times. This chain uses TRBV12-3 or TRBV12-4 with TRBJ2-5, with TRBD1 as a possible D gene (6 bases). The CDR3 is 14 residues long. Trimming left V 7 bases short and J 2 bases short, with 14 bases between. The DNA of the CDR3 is TGTGCCAGCACTATAGGCAGGGGACAAGAGACCCAGTACTTC. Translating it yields CASTIGRGQETQYF.

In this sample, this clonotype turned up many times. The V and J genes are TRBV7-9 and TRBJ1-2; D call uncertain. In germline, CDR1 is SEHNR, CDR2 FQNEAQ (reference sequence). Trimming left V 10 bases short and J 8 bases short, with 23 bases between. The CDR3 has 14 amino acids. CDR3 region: CATNPGSLSRGYTF. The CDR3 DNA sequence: TGTGCCACGAATCCAGGTTCACTCTCTAGGGGCTACACCTTC.

CDR3 region: CASSLGLAGVVGQYF. The CDR3 DNA is TGTGCCAGCAGCCTAGGGCTAGCGGGAGTTGTCGGGCAGTACTTC. The chain combines TRBV7-2 with TRBJ2-7; 10 bases align to TRBD2. J gave up 9 bases and V 5 bases, and 13 bases lay outside the gene matches. In germline, CDR1 is SGHTA, CDR2 FQGNSA. There are 15 residues in the CDR3.

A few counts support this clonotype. CDR3 DNA sequence: TGTGCCAGCAGCGTAGATCGGAACTATGGCTACACCTTC. This sequence encodes CASSVDRNYGYTF. This chain uses TRBV9 with TRBJ1-2; no reliable D call. The CDR3 spans 13 residues. Germline V lookup: CDR1 SGDLS, CDR2 YYNGEE. Trimming shortened V by 0 bases and J by 2 bases, and 5 bases separated the two germline ends.

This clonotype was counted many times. The CDR3 loop is CSTSTSGVYNEQFF. The DNA of the CDR3 is TGCAGCACGTCGACTAGTGGGGTTTACAATGAGCAGTTCTTC. This chain links TRBV29-1 with TRBJ2-1, with TRBD2 as a possible D gene (6 bases). The V and J ends lost 8 bases and 4 bases respectively, with 18 bases between them. This CDR3 comprises 14 residues. Germline values: CDR1 SQVTM, CDR2 ANQGSEA.

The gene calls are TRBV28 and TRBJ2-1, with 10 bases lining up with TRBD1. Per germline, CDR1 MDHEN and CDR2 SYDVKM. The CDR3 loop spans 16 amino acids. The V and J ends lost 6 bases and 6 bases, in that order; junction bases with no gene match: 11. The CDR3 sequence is CASSGNRDRGFNEQFF. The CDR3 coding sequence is TGTGCCAGCAGCGGGAACCGGGACAGGGGTTTCAATGAGCAGTTCTTC. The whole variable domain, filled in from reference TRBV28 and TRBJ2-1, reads DVKVTQSSRYLVKRTGEKVFLECVQDMDHENMFWYRQDPGLGLRLIYFSYDVKMKEKGDIPEGYSVSREKKERFSLILESASTNQTSMYLCASSGNRDRGFNEQFFGPGTRLTVL.

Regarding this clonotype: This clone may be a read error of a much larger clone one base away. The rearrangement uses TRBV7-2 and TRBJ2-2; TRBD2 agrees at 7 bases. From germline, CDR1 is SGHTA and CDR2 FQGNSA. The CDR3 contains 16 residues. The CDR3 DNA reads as TGTGCCAGCGGCTTAGTTGGCGGGGGGAACACCGGGGAGCTGTTTTTT. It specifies CASGLVGGGNTGELFF.

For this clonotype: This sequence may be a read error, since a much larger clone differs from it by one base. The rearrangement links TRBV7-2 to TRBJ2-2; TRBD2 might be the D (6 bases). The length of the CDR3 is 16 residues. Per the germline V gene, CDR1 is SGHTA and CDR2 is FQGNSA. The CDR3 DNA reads TGTGCCAGCAGCTTAGGCACGGGAGCGAACGCCGGGGAGCTGTTTTTT. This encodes CASSLGTGANAGELFF.

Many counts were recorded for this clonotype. The CDR3 bases are TGTGCCAGCAGTCACACGACAGTGCTAAATTCACCCCTCCACTTT. Its protein product is CASSHTTVLNSPLHF. This rearrangement joins TRBV6-5 to TRBJ1-6; D is possibly TRBD1 (5 bases). Trimming cost V 5 bases and J 7 bases, with 15 bases left between them. The germline V gene encodes CDR1 MNHEY and CDR2 SVGAGI. There are 15 residues in the CDR3.

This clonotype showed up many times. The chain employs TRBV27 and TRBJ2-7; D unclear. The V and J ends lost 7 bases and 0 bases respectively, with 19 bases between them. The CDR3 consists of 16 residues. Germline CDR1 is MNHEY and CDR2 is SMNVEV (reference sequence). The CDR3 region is CASKKWVGSSSYEQYF. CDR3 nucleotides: TGTGCCAGCAAAAAGTGGGTCGGCTCCAGCTCCTACGAGCAGTACTTC.

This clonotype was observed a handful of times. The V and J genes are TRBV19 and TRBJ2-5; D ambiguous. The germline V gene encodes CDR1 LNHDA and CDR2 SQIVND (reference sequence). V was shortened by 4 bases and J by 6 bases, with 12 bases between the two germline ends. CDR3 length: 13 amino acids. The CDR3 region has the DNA TGTGCCAGTAGTAATAATCTGGGCCAGACCCAGTACTTC. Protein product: CASSNNLGQTQYF.

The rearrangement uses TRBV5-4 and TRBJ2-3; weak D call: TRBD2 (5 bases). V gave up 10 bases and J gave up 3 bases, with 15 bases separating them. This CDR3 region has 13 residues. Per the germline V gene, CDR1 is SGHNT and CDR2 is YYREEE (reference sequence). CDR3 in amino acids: CAPGEGGTDTQYF. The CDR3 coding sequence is TGTGCCCCCGGCGAGGGTGGTACAGATACGCAGTATTTT.

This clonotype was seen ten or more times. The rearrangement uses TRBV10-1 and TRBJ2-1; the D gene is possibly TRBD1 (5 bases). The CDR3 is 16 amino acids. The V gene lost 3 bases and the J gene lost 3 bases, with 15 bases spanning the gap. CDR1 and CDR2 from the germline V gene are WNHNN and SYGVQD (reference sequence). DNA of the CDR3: TGCGCCAGCAGTGAACAGGCCGTAGGTTTCTACAATGAGCAGTTCTTC. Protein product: CASSEQAVGFYNEQFF.

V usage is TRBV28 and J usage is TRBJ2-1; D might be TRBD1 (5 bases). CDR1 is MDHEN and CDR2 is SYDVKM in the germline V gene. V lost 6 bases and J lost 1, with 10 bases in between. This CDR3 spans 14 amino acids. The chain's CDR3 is CASSTGESYNEQFF. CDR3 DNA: TGTGCCAGCAGCACAGGAGAATCCTACAATGAGCAGTTCTTC.

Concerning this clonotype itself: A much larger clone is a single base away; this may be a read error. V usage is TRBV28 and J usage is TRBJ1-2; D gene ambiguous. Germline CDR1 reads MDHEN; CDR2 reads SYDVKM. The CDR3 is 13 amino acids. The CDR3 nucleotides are TGTGCCAGCACCCAAAGTAAAACTTATGGCTACCCCTTC. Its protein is CASTQSKTYGYPF.

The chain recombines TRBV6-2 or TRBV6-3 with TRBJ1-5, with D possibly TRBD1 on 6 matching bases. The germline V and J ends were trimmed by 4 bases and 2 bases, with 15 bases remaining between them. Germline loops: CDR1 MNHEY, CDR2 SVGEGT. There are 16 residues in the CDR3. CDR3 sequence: CASSSRHREGNQPQHF. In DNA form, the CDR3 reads TGTGCCAGCAGTTCCCGGCACAGGGAGGGCAATCAGCCCCAGCATTTT.

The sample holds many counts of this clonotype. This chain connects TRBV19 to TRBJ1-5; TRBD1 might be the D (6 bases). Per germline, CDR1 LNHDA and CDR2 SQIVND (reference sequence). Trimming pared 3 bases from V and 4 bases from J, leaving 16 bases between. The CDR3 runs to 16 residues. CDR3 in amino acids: CASSMGGRGRNQPQHF. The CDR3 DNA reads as TGTGCCAGTAGTATGGGGGGCAGGGGCCGTAATCAGCCCCAGCATTTT. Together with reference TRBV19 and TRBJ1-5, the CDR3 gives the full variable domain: DGGITQSPKYLFRKEGQNVTLSCEQNLNHDAMYWYRQDPGQGLRLIYYSQIVNDFQKGDIAEGYSVSREKKESFPLTVTSAQKNPTAFYLCASSMGGRGRNQPQHFGDGTRLSIL.

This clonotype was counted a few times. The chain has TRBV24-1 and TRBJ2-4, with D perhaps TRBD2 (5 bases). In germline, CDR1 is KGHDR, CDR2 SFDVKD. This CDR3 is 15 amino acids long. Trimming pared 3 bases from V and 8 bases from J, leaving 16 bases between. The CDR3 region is CATSDPRGSGDIQYF. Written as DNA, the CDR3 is TGTGCCACCAGTGATCCCCGCGGGTCAGGAGACATTCAGTACTTC.